This T cell receptor (beta chain) was obtained from a study of response to subunit inactivated influenza vaccine. Study outcomes and limitations: New T cells are recruited in small numbers by each seasonal influenza vaccination, according to the authors' suggestion.

The CDR3 is 15 residues long. V gave up 4 bases and J gave up 9 bases; unmatched junction bases: 10. Looked up from germline, CDR1 is SEHNR and CDR2 is FQNEAQ (reference sequence). With regard to this clonotype: The antigen remains unidentified.

TCRdb ran MiXCR on the RT-PCR reads and lists one entry per CDR3 protein. The data contain about 780,000 distinct CDR3 sequences, around a sixth of them singletons. The specimen was PBMCs from blood, collected about 5 days after vaccination. This clonotype originated in a man between 50 and 59 years old who received an inactivated influenza vaccine. The chain is built from TRBV7-9 and TRBJ2-1; 9 bases agree with TRBD1. CDR3 in DNA: TGTGCCAGCAGCTCTGGGTGGGACAGGGCCGGTGAGCAGTTCTTC. Protein sequence: CASSSGWDRAGEQFF.